This T cell receptor beta chain came from a study of blood T cells in healthy people across ages. Study results and caveats: Nothing was known about donor CMV status, and this possibly confounded expanded clonotype changes.

About this clonotype itself: What it binds is unknown.

Per sample, at least 5 micrograms of total RNA were extracted. A second PCR, run for roughly 7 to 12 cycles, used a sample-barcoded 5' primer plus a J-beta primer mix. Every sample gave at least 2.5 million paired-end reads containing CDR3. Each CDR3 protein gets one entry after TCRdb re-called the 5' RACE reads with MiXCR. The data show under 750,000 distinct CDR3 sequences, roughly 48% seen once. This clonotype was sampled from a man older than 75 in good health. The sequenced material came from blood.

The CDR3 coding sequence is TGTGCCAGCAGCTCCTCTAGGGGACTAGAGGTAACAGATACGCAGTATTTT. This translates into CASSSSRGLEVTDTQYF. V is TRBV7-9 and J is TRBJ2-3; 8 bases fit TRBD2. Germline-derived CDR1 and CDR2 are SEHNR and FQNEAQ (reference sequence). This CDR3 has 17 residues. Trimming at V came to 4 bases and at J to 3 bases, leaving 12 bases not matched to a gene.